Listed below are T cell receptor beta chains from one sample, sequenced in a study of tumour-infiltrating T cells in Burkitt lymphoma. Profiling relied on immunoSEQ multiplex PCR, and the TCRdb table lists in-frame clones only, not all of them. The repertoire includes around 13,000 clones, 65% to 90% of them detected once, and roughly 1.4% sits in the top ten. Sequenced sample: tumor tissue. Receptor source: a human donor with diffuse large B-cell lymphoma. Each CDR3 is given with its conserved first and last residue. The order of the fields is clone size, V gene, J gene, CDR3 protein. Size tells how often a clone was seen (once, few, many) or the class of an expanded clone, and some rows leave it out.

>once|TRBV19|TRBJ1-1
CASKNGFEAFF
>.|TRBV9|TRBJ1-2
CASSVNSYGYTF
>.|TRBV12-5|TRBJ2-1
CASGFGGNNEQFF
>.|TRBV27|TRBJ1-1
CASSSLDTEAFF
>.|TRBV6-6|TRBJ1-2
CASNFNRGRGYTF
>once|TRBV6-6|TRBJ1-4
CASSYSTVNEKLFF
>.|TRBV2|TRBJ2-7
CASGDRDRGRFEQYF
>.|TRBV6-5|TRBJ2-5
CASSYSMLGETQYF
>.|TRBV12-5|TRBJ1-1
CASGFVSALTEAFF
>.|TRBV9|TRBJ2-1
CASSPGLAGEQFF
>.|TRBV5-1|TRBJ2-7
CASSLEWSSYEQYF
>.|TRBV29-1|TRBJ2-3
CSVGRGADTQYF
>.|TRBV9|TRBJ2-1
CASSVAWGRPDNEQFF
>.|TRBV4-1|TRBJ1-1
CASSQVVGTEAFF
>.|TRBV4-2|TRBJ2-7
CASSLLEGAAYEQYF
>.|TRBV5-6|TRBJ1-2
CASSAPGGYTF
>few|TRBV9|TRBJ1-6
CASSVEGGANSPLHF
>once|TRBV6-5|TRBJ1-4
CASSYSGTGELFF
>.|TRBV14|TRBJ2-6
CASSQAGVLSGANVLTF
>.|TRBV19|TRBJ1-1
CASNMNPLEAFF
>.|TRBV11-2|TRBJ2-1
CASSFSGRFFF
>few|TRBV7-8|TRBJ1-5
CASSLAAGQYSNQPQHF
>once|TRBV19|TRBJ1-5
CATRQGNQPQHF
>few|TRBV6-6|TRBJ1-3
CASSLDRFVGNTIYF
>few|TRBV14|TRBJ2-3
CASSQPAGAGTDTQYF
>.|TRBV5-4|TRBJ1-1
CASSLPTLNTEAFF
>once|TRBV25-1|TRBJ1-6
CASKRGGYNSPLHF
>once|TRBV20-1|TRBJ2-3
CSASNQDTQYF
>.|TRBV6-5|TRBJ2-7
CASSLYSRSGEQYF
>.|TRBV7-9|TRBJ1-5
CASSQGQPNQPQHF
>once|TRBV7-9|TRBJ1-2
CASSLDRGGGYTF
>.|TRBV12-5|TRBJ1-4
CASGSDRGREKLFF
>.|TRBV10-3|TRBJ2-7
CAITIGSSYEQYF
>.|TRBV5-1|TRBJ1-2
CASSETGYGDYGYTF
>.|TRBV18|TRBJ1-3
CASSPYRSPSGNTIYF
>.|TRBV7-2|TRBJ2-2
CASSSRAPGELFF
>.|TRBV5-6|TRBJ1-6
CASSLTGVVDSPLHF
>.|TRBV5-4|TRBJ1-3
CASSIPQGSGNTIYF
>once|TRBV19|TRBJ1-1
CASSIAGTGAAFF
>few|TRBV7-9|TRBJ1-1
CASSITGGNTEAFF
>.|TRBV29-1|TRBJ2-1
CSVEVGSKQFF
>.|TRBV18|TRBJ2-7
CASSPPRGARYF
>.|TRBV29-1|TRBJ1-3
CSVSQSSGNTIYF
>.|TRBV14|TRBJ1-1
CASSPFQFMNTEAFF
>.|TRBV15|TRBJ2-3
CATSRGAISGSTDTQYF
>.|TRBV6-1|TRBJ2-5
CASSVSGGSLQETQYF
>.|TRBV6-1|TRBJ2-7
CATTWTGNSYEQYF
>few|TRBV13|TRBJ2-7
CASSLKYDEQYF
>.|TRBV4-1|TRBJ1-2
CASSQDPYRADYGYTF
>.|TRBV19|TRBJ1-4
CASTPRPKTTTNEKLFF
>.|TRBV29-1|TRBJ1-1
CSSSGLNTEAFF
>once|TRBV6-5|TRBJ1-2
CASSYTGERNYGYTF
>.|TRBV4-3|TRBJ2-7
CASSQGTGNYEQYF
>.|TRBV7-9|TRBJ1-3
CASSLTPQGLGNTIYF
>.|TRBV19|TRBJ2-2
CASSPVAGELFF
>.|TRBV7-2|TRBJ1-1
CASSLGGASDAFF
>.|TRBV5-6|TRBJ1-1
CASSLATGGGTEAFF
>.|TRBV15|TRBJ2-7
CATSRVGYEQYF
>medium-sized|TRBV9|TRBJ1-1
CASSGASMNTEAFF
>.|TRBV13|TRBJ2-2
CASSTRQGEPGELFF